This entry concerns a single T cell receptor beta chain. Compared with germline, one end of the junction differs, possibly owing to a read error. This entry comes from a study of tumor-infiltrating lymphocytes in primary liver carcinoma. Each 20-30 mg portion of unsorted bulk tissue served as the source for co-extraction of RNA and DNA. CDR3 length equals 14 residues. CDR1 and CDR2 (germline): MNHEY, SVGEGT. Reverse transcription of approximately 0.55 ug total RNA with a constant-region primer produced TCR beta cDNA. Three nested multiplex PCR rounds of slightly modified ARM-PCR generated TCR beta libraries. The first two PCR rounds used TRBV1-TRBV30 primers with a Cbeta primer, 10 cycles each. TCRdb reprocessed the multiplex PCR reads via MiXCR and lists one record per CDR3 protein. The repertoire holds about 60,000 distinct CDR3 sequences, with about two thirds as singletons.

The specimen was liver tumor tissue from sampling region 4. The subset: tumor region T4, right-lateral pole. The chain joins TRBV6-2 or TRBV6-3 to TRBJ1-5; maybe TRBD1 (5 bases). The sequence came from a man aged 35 to 55 with primary liver carcinoma and hepatitis B virus infection. The CDR3 protein is CACKRTMSNQPQHF. The CDR3 DNA is TGTGCCTGCAAGAGGACAATGAGCAATCAGCCACAGCATTTT.